One sample yielded the 32 T cell receptor beta chains listed below, sequenced in a study of T-cell memory formation after mild COVID-19. MiXCR, applied by TCRdb to the 5' RACE reads, yields one record per CDR3 protein. Of hundreds of thousands of distinct CDR3 sequences listed, 25% to 30% are singletons. The material sequenced was PBMCs or a T cell subset sorted from them (not recorded which). Source of these receptors: an adult woman who had mild COVID-19 (a few samples of this study predate the infection). Cell type and time point are not known.

The chain combines TRBV12-3 or TRBV12-4 with TRBJ1-3; TRBD1 matches at 8 bases. Trimming took 6 bases from V and 2 from J; bases not matched to a gene: 6. The CDR3 is 15 amino acids. The chain's CDR3 is CASRITGGTGNTIYF. In DNA, the CDR3 is TGTGCCAGCAGGATCACAGGGGGAACTGGAAACACCATATATTTT.

The chain joins TRBV6-6 to TRBJ2-7; 8 nucleotides agree with TRBD1. The CDR3 extends over 16 amino acids. With V trimmed by 3 bases and J by 2 bases, 9 bases remained unmatched. CDR1 and CDR2 from the germline V gene are MNHNY and SVGAGI (reference sequence). The CDR3 bases are TGTGCCAGCAGTTATCCCGACAGGGGAAGTGCCTACGAGCAGTACTTC. Translating gives CASSYPDRGSAYEQYF.

This sequence joins TRBV7-9 and TRBJ1-2; TRBD1 matches 11 bases. The germline CDR1 and CDR2 sequences are SEHNR and FQNEAQ (reference sequence). This CDR3 comprises 14 residues. V gave up 4 bases and J gave up 6 bases; unmatched junction bases: 4. The CDR3 loop is CASSSQGQGDGYTF. In nucleotides, the CDR3 is TGTGCCAGCAGCTCGCAGGGACAGGGGGATGGCTACACCTTC.

The chain couples TRBV4-2 to TRBJ2-7; D not certain. Germline-derived CDR1 and CDR2 are LGHNA and YNFKEQ. The CDR3 extends over 14 amino acids. Trimming removed 2 bases at V and 2 bases at J, with 10 bases between. The CDR3 DNA reads as TGTGCCAGCAGCCAAATGACTGCTACCTACGAGCAGTACTTC. Translating gives CASSQMTATYEQYF.

DNA of the CDR3: TGTGCCAGCAGCTCACCCTTTCCCCAGACCCAGTACTTC. It codes for CASSSPFPQTQYF. The genes are TRBV5-6 and TRBJ2-5; no clear D gene. Deletions cut 3 bases from V and 6 bases from J, with 12 bases between. CDR1 and CDR2 from the germline V gene are SGHDT and YYEEEE. This CDR3 spans 13 amino acids.

This clonotype showed up just a few times. The chain couples TRBV9 to TRBJ2-3, with 9 nucleotides matching TRBD2. Trimming took 3 bases from V and 3 from J; bases not matched to a gene: 8. The length of the CDR3 is 16 residues. Germline CDR1 reads SGDLS; CDR2 reads YYNGEE. CDR3 protein: CASSARGGAGTDTQYF. Here the CDR3 DNA reads TGTGCCAGCAGCGCGCGCGGGGGGGCTGGTACAGATACGCAGTATTTT.

This clonotype came up a few times. This sequence joins TRBV7-3 and TRBJ2-3; D not resolved. The CDR3 is made up of 14 amino acids. V lost 5 bases and J lost 4, with 13 bases in between. CDR1 is SGHTA, CDR2 FQGTGA, per germline. CDR3 sequence: CASSVYATADTQYF. The CDR3 DNA sequence: TGTGCCAGCAGCGTATACGCTACAGCAGATACGCAGTATTTT.

There are a few counts of this clonotype. The CDR3 loop is CASRQGGETQYF. The CDR3 DNA reads as TGCGCCAGCAGACAGGGAGGGGAGACCCAGTACTTC. This chain joins TRBV5-1 and TRBJ2-5; possibly TRBD2 for D (7 bases). The CDR3 loop spans 12 amino acids. Deletions cut 5 bases from V and 5 bases from J, with 10 bases between. Germline V gives CDR1 SGHRS, CDR2 YFSETQ. Using reference TRBV5-1 and TRBJ2-5 for the parts outside the CDR3, the full variable domain is KAGVTQTPRYLIKTRGQQVTLSCSPISGHRSVSWYQQTPGQGLQFLFEYFSETQRNKGNFPGRFSGRQFSNSRSEMNVSTLELGDSALYLCASRQGGETQYFGPGTRLLVL.

The chain carries TRBV29-1 and TRBJ2-7, with D unresolved. CDR1 and CDR2 (germline): SQVTM, ANQGSEA. The CDR3 runs to 13 residues. V lost 4 bases to trimming and J lost 4 bases, with 14 bases between them. In DNA form, the CDR3 reads TGCAGCGTTGTGGCTGGGTTGGGATACGAGCAGTACTTC. This gives the protein CSVVAGLGYEQYF.

This clonotype was seen once. V and J are TRBV24-1 and TRBJ1-1; D unresolved. The CDR3 loop spans 12 amino acids. Germline CDR1 KGHDR, CDR2 SFDVKD. V dropped 3 bases and J dropped 5 bases, with 6 bases sitting between them. The CDR3, as DNA: TGTGCCACCAGTGATCGAGGTACTGAAGCTTTCTTT. Protein: CATSDRGTEAFF.

This chain's CDR3 is CASSSELAGRYEQYF. The CDR3 DNA reads TGTGCCAGCAGCTCCGAGCTAGCGGGTCGCTACGAGCAGTACTTC. The rearrangement uses TRBV13 and TRBJ2-7, with 8 bases that match TRBD2. The V and J ends lost 4 bases and 3 bases, in that order; junction bases with no gene match: 8. The CDR3 contains 15 residues. CDR1 PRHDT and CDR2 FYEKMQ come from the germline V gene (reference sequence).

A few counts support this clonotype. The rearrangement links TRBV12-3 or TRBV12-4 to TRBJ2-2; D is possibly TRBD1 or TRBD2 (5 bases each). The germline V and J ends were trimmed by 5 bases and 1 base, with 17 bases remaining between them. This CDR3 has 17 residues. The CDR3 loop reads CASSRGTQSMNTGELFF. The CDR3 nucleotides read TGTGCCAGCAGTCGAGGGACCCAATCTATGAACACCGGGGAGCTGTTTTTT.

The table lists this clonotype with a few counts. J is TRBJ1-4 and V is TRBV14; D might be TRBD1 (5 bases). The V gene lost 4 bases and the J gene lost 6 bases, with 18 bases spanning the gap. The CDR3 spans 16 residues. The V gene's germline CDR1 is SGHDN and CDR2 FVKESK. The CDR3, as DNA: TGTGCCAGCAGCCTTACAGGCGGATGGCTTCATGAAAAACTGTTTTTT. Translating gives CASSLTGGWLHEKLFF. The variable domain in full, completed from reference TRBV14 and TRBJ1-4, reads EAGVTQFPSHSVIEKGQTVTLRCDPISGHDNLYWYRRVMGKEIKFLLHFVKESKQDESGMPNNRFLAERTGGTYSTLKVQPAELEDSGVYFCASSLTGGWLHEKLFFGSGTQLSVL.

The rearrangement joins TRBV29-1 to TRBJ1-5; maybe TRBD1 (5 bases). Trimming stripped 4 bases from V and 6 bases from J, with 13 bases between. Germline V gene lookup returns CDR1 SQVTM and CDR2 ANQGSEA. The CDR3 is made up of 13 amino acids. CDR3 protein: CSVGGGAGQPQHF. CDR3 DNA: TGCAGCGTTGGGGGGGGTGCAGGTCAGCCCCAGCATTTT.

This sequence joins TRBV28 and TRBJ1-1; possible D gene TRBD1, 6 bases. The V gene's germline CDR1 is MDHEN and CDR2 SYDVKM. This CDR3 comprises 13 residues. V lost 5 bases and J 4 bases, leaving 11 bases between the germline ends. CDR3 sequence: CASSPGAITEAFF. The CDR3 coding sequence is TGTGCCAGCAGTCCGGGGGCAATCACTGAAGCTTTCTTT.

The rearrangement uses TRBV9 and TRBJ2-1; TRBD2 agrees at 10 bases. CDR3 length: 15 residues. The V gene end was trimmed by 4 bases and the J gene end by 4 bases; junction bases not matched to a gene: 5. The germline CDR1 and CDR2 sequences are SGDLS and YYNGEE. CDR3: CASSPLAGVYNEQFF. The CDR3 DNA follows: TGTGCCAGCAGCCCGCTAGCGGGAGTTTACAATGAGCAGTTCTTC.

This clonotype was observed a few times. The V call is TRBV30, the J call TRBJ2-3; D is perhaps TRBD2 (6 bases). V lost 4 bases and J lost 2, with 16 bases in between. Germline V lookup: CDR1 GTSNPN, CDR2 SVGIG (reference sequence). The CDR3 runs 15 residues. CDR3 sequence reads: CAWIRTGVDTDTQYF. CDR3 coding DNA: TGTGCCTGGATAAGGACGGGAGTGGACACAGATACGCAGTATTTT. The full variable domain, with the rest looked up from reference TRBV30 and TRBJ2-3, is SQTIHQWPATLVQPVGSPLSLECTVEGTSNPNLYWYRQAAGRGLQLLFYSVGIGQISSEVPQNLSASRPQDRQFILSSKKLLLSDSGFYLCAWIRTGVDTDTQYFGPGTRLTVL.

The chain recombines TRBV3-1 with TRBJ1-5, with D unresolved. This CDR3 is 13 amino acids long. With 4 bases removed from V and 5 bases from J, the gap between germline ends came to 9 bases. CDR1 and CDR2 (germline): LGHDT, YNNKEL (reference sequence). CDR3 protein: CASSRALYQPQHF. DNA for the CDR3: TGTGCCAGCAGCCGGGCACTCTATCAGCCCCAGCATTTT.

The genes are TRBV5-4 and TRBJ2-3, with TRBD2 identical over 10 bases. Germline-derived CDR1 and CDR2 are SGHNT and YYREEE (reference sequence). The CDR3 covers 14 residues. After removal of 4 bases from V and 4 bases from J, the junction contained 3 bases not matched to a gene. This CDR3 reads CASSTSGASDTQYF. In DNA form, the CDR3 reads TGTGCCAGCAGCACTAGCGGGGCTTCAGATACGCAGTATTTT.

This clonotype has just a few counts. The V call is TRBV7-9, the J call TRBJ1-1; D perhaps matches TRBD1 (5 bases). The CDR3 runs to 14 residues. In germline, CDR1 is SEHNR, CDR2 FQNEAQ (reference sequence). Trimming shortened V by 1 base and J by 2 bases, and 8 bases separated the two germline ends. Here the CDR3 DNA reads TGTGCCAGCAGCTTAGGACAGATTAACACTGAAGCTTTCTTT. Protein product: CASSLGQINTEAFF.

The gene calls are TRBV5-5 and TRBJ2-5; 7 positions match TRBD1. V lost 6 bases to trimming and J lost 5 bases; unmatched junction nucleotides: 13. The CDR3 consists of 15 residues. Germline V CDR1 and CDR2: SGHKS, YYEKEE (reference sequence). CDR3 amino acids: CASTPTQGWVETQYF. The DNA of the CDR3 is TGTGCCAGCACCCCAACACAGGGGTGGGTTGAGACCCAGTACTTC.

This chain uses TRBV20-1 with TRBJ1-2, with D possibly TRBD1 on 6 matching bases. Trimming left V 7 bases short and J 8 bases short, with 26 bases between. The CDR3 extends over 15 amino acids. CDR1 and CDR2 (germline): DFQATT, SNEGSKA (reference sequence). The CDR3 here is CSGEAGAVVSWGYTF. CDR3 sequence (DNA): TGCAGTGGTGAGGCGGGGGCAGTTGTATCGTGGGGCTACACCTTC.

This clonotype was counted at least ten times. The chain combines TRBV5-5 with TRBJ2-1; D is perhaps TRBD2 (6 bases). The CDR3 is made up of 16 amino acids. Trimming removed 2 bases from V and 4 bases from J, with 16 bases in between. CDR1 and CDR2 from the germline V gene are SGHKS and YYEKEE (reference sequence). The CDR3 sequence is CASSLTSTRGYNEQFF. DNA for the CDR3: TGTGCCAGCAGCTTAACTTCGACTAGAGGATACAATGAGCAGTTCTTC.

The chain's CDR3 is CASSPFGTTNTEAFF. The CDR3, as DNA: TGTGCCAGCTCACCTTTCGGGACAACGAACACTGAAGCTTTCTTT. This chain links TRBV18 with TRBJ1-1, with TRBD1 as a possible D gene (6 bases). The CDR3 runs 15 residues. Germline lookup yields CDR1 KGHSH and CDR2 LQKENI. Trimming left V 3 bases short and J 1 base short, with 12 bases between.

The chain couples TRBV18 to TRBJ2-7, with D maybe TRBD1 (6 bases). Looked up from germline, CDR1 is KGHSH and CDR2 is LQKENI. The V end was cut by 2 bases, the J end by 2 bases, with 13 bases between. The CDR3 runs to 15 residues. CDR3 region: CASSPGAGVTYEQYF. The CDR3 nucleotides are TGTGCCAGCTCACCAGGCGCAGGGGTGACCTACGAGCAGTACTTC.

The chain carries TRBV7-9 and TRBJ2-1; 7 bases match TRBD2. The CDR3 loop spans 14 amino acids. V trimming: 0 bases; J trimming: 9 bases; junction bases outside the gene matches: 5. Germline V gene lookup returns CDR1 SEHNR and CDR2 FQNEAQ (reference sequence). CDR3 loop: CASSLAGGAGEQFF. CDR3 nucleotides: TGTGCCAGCAGCTTAGCGGGAGGGGCTGGTGAGCAGTTCTTC.

The chain carries TRBV11-2 and TRBJ2-1, with 12 nucleotides matching TRBD2. This CDR3 comprises 20 residues. The J segment lost 0 bases and the V segment lost 5 bases, leaving 14 bases of the junction unmatched. CDR1 is SGHAT and CDR2 is FQNNGV in the germline V gene. The CDR3: CASSPSRASGRANSYNEQFF. Here the CDR3 DNA reads TGTGCCAGCAGCCCATCTAGGGCTAGCGGGAGGGCGAACTCCTACAATGAGCAGTTCTTC.

CDR3: CSSRDNTDTQYF. The CDR3 nucleotides read TGCAGCTCCCGGGACAACACAGATACGCAGTATTTT. The chain employs TRBV29-1 and TRBJ2-3; D is perhaps TRBD1 (6 bases). The germline V and J ends were trimmed by 8 bases and 2 bases, with 11 bases remaining between them. The CDR3 totals 12 residues. Germline CDR1 is SQVTM and CDR2 is ANQGSEA.

The genes are TRBV7-9 and TRBJ2-7; D unclear. Germline V gene sequence: CDR1 SEHNR, CDR2 FQNEAQ (reference sequence). There are 15 residues in the CDR3. The V and J ends lost 5 bases and 7 bases respectively, with 21 bases between them. CDR3 loop: CASSDTKRGTREQYF. The CDR3 DNA follows: TGTGCCAGCAGCGATACGAAGCGAGGCACGAGGGAGCAGTACTTC.

This chain uses TRBV18 with TRBJ2-4; D is possibly TRBD2 (6 bases). Per the germline V gene, CDR1 is KGHSH and CDR2 is LQKENI. This CDR3 is 16 amino acids long. V was clipped by 6 bases and J by 2 bases, with 17 bases between them. The CDR3 region has the DNA TGTGCCAGCTCGCCTACGGGGGTGTGGACCAAAAACATTCAGTACTTC. Protein sequence: CASSPTGVWTKNIQYF. Based on the CDR3 plus reference TRBV18 and TRBJ2-4, the full variable domain is NAGVMQNPRHLVRRRGQEARLRCSPMKGHSHVYWYRQLPEEGLKFMVYLQKENIIDESGMPKERFSAEFPKEGPSILRIQQVVRGDSAAYFCASSPTGVWTKNIQYFGAGTRLSVL.

V and J are TRBV5-4 and TRBJ2-3, with 11 bases fitting TRBD2. Trimming took 3 bases from V and 2 from J; bases not matched to a gene: 5. This CDR3 has 16 amino acids. Per germline, CDR1 SGHNT and CDR2 YYREEE (reference sequence). The CDR3 DNA follows: TGTGCCAGCAGCTCTAGACTAGCGGGACACACAGATACGCAGTATTTT. As protein: CASSSRLAGHTDTQYF.

Only a few counts were recorded for this clonotype. The genes are TRBV10-3 and TRBJ2-5; TRBD1 is a possible D gene (7 bases). The CDR3 is made up of 14 amino acids. Germline V gives CDR1 ENHRY, CDR2 SYGVKD. V lost 3 bases and J lost 5, with 13 bases in between. The CDR3 sequence: CAISDGGGAETQYF. CDR3 DNA sequence: TGTGCCATCAGTGACGGAGGGGGCGCGGAGACCCAGTACTTC.